These T cell receptor beta chains were read from a single sample in a study of cytomegalovirus exposure and HLA in healthy donors. Sequenced by immunoSEQ multiplex PCR; TCRdb stores in-frame clones only, minus some. The sample consists of approximately 86,000 clones, 60% to 80% of them appearing once. The source material was PBMCs. These receptors originate from a man in his fifties or sixties in good health and CMV-seronegative. The CDR3 runs from the conserved cysteine through the conserved F or W. A D gene is named only where the DNA matches it firmly. Clone size is not always given. Where it is, it says once, few, many or a class for expanded clones.

clone_size,d_call,j_call,v_call,cdr3_aa,cdr3_nt
NA,NA,TRBJ2-5,TRBV5-4,CASSLEGGLETQYF,TGTGCCAGCAGCTTGGAGGGGGGGCTTGAGACCCAGTACTTC
once,NA,TRBJ1-1,TRBV7-8,CASSVNGQNTEAFF,TGTGCCAGCAGCGTCAATGGACAGAACACTGAAGCTTTCTTT
NA,NA,TRBJ1-2,TRBV11-3,CASSLDGRGAYGYTF,TGTGCCAGCAGCTTAGATGGTCGGGGGGCCTATGGCTACACCTTC
NA,NA,TRBJ1-5,TRBV19,CASSTPVGSDQPQHF,TGTGCCAGTAGTACCCCAGTCGGGTCGGATCAGCCCCAGCATTTT
NA,NA,TRBJ2-7,TRBV11-2,CASHNAPSEQYF,TGTGCCAGCCACAATGCCCCCTCCGAGCAGTACTTC
NA,TRBD2,TRBJ2-3,TRBV29-1,CSVDPPGLPTDTQYF,TGCAGCGTTGACCCACCGGGACTACCCACAGATACGCAGTATTTT
NA,NA,TRBJ1-5,TRBV28,CASSDPTAFNQPQHF,TGTGCCAGCAGCGACCCCACAGCTTTCAATCAGCCCCAGCATTTT
NA,TRBD1,TRBJ2-7,TRBV28,CASRVPGQGAGEQYF,TGTGCCAGCAGAGTACCGGGACAGGGGGCGGGTGAGCAGTACTTC
NA,TRBD2,TRBJ2-5,TRBV6-5,CASKEVGGSPETQYF,TGTGCCAGCAAAGAAGTGGGGGGGTCCCCAGAGACCCAGTACTTC
NA,TRBD2,TRBJ2-5,TRBV18,CASSPPRGGLARETQYF,TGTGCCAGCTCACCACCGAGGGGGGGACTAGCTCGAGAGACCCAGTACTTC
NA,NA,TRBJ2-7,TRBV19,CASSSWARDSDLPEQYF,TGTGCCAGTAGTTCATGGGCGCGGGACAGTGACTTACCCGAGCAGTACTTC
once,NA,TRBJ2-3,TRBV5-4,CASSLDASTTDTQYF,TGTGCCAGCAGCTTGGACGCTAGTACGACAGATACGCAGTATTTT
NA,TRBD1,TRBJ1-3,TRBV19,CASIPGGERGNTIYF,TGTGCCAGTATCCCAGGGGGCGAAAGAGGAAACACCATATATTTT
few,TRBD2,TRBJ2-1,TRBV5-5,CASSLEGTSGFNEQFF,TGTGCCAGCAGCTTGGAGGGGACTAGCGGGTTCAATGAGCAGTTCTTC
NA,TRBD2,TRBJ2-3,TRBV5-4,CASSATSGGGRDTQYF,TGTGCCAGCAGCGCCACTAGCGGGGGGGGGCGAGATACGCAGTATTTT
NA,NA,TRBJ2-3,TRBV29-1,CSVSSGGFLGADTQYF,TGCAGCGTATCATCCGGGGGTTTCTTGGGGGCAGATACGCAGTATTTT
few,TRBD1,TRBJ1-3,TRBV18,CASSPLPQGARGNTIYF,TGTGCCAGCTCACCGTTGCCGCAGGGGGCGCGGGGAAACACCATATATTTT
NA,TRBD2,TRBJ2-1,TRBV4-1,CASSQDLLADEQFF,TGCGCCAGCAGCCAAGATCTACTAGCGGATGAGCAGTTCTTC
once,NA,TRBJ2-7,TRBV2,CASSEMPIRGREQYF,TGTGCCAGCAGTGAAATGCCTATACGGGGTAGGGAGCAGTACTTC
NA,NA,TRBJ1-3,TRBV7-9,CASSLNEGDTIYF,TGTGCCAGCAGCTTAAACGAGGGGGACACCATATATTTT
NA,TRBD2,TRBJ2-7,TRBV29-1,CSVEVGSGGYEQYF,TGCAGCGTTGAAGTGGGTAGCGGGGGCTACGAGCAGTACTTC
NA,TRBD1,TRBJ2-5,TRBV15,CATSRKGAYGTQYF,TGTGCCACCAGCAGGAAGGGGGCCTATGGGACCCAGTACTTC
few,NA,TRBJ2-7,TRBV10-3,CAISERGIYEQYF,TGTGCCATCAGTGAAAGAGGGATTTACGAGCAGTACTTC
NA,NA,TRBJ2-7,TRBV10-2,CASSDGRGQKNEQYF,TGCGCCAGCAGTGATGGCAGGGGCCAGAAGAACGAGCAGTACTTC
once,NA,TRBJ2-2,TRBV6-6,CASSYSSREELFF,TGTGCCAGCAGTTACTCGAGCAGGGAGGAGCTGTTTTTT
NA,NA,TRBJ2-5,TRBV6-1,CASSRRGSQETQYF,TGTGCCAGCAGCCGCAGGGGCAGCCAAGAGACCCAGTACTTC
NA,TRBD1,TRBJ1-4,TRBV6-6,CASSTGQGAKLFF,TGTGCCAGCTCCACGGGGCAGGGGGCTAAACTGTTTTTT
NA,NA,TRBJ2-3,TRBV28,CASSEETDTQYF,TGTGCCAGCAGTGAGGAGACAGATACGCAGTATTTT
NA,TRBD1,TRBJ1-6,TRBV30,CAWSVRALAGTDNSPLHF,TGTGCCTGGAGTGTACGTGCGCTGGCGGGGACAGATAATTCACCCCTCCACTTT
NA,TRBD2,TRBJ2-3,TRBV5-1,CASSSVLAGAGTDTQYF,TGCGCCAGCAGCTCGGTTCTAGCGGGAGCCGGGACAGATACGCAGTATTTT
NA,NA,TRBJ1-4,TRBV18,CASSDREDEKLFF,TGTGCCAGCTCTGATAGGGAGGACGAAAAACTGTTTTTT
NA,TRBD2,TRBJ2-3,TRBV7-9,CASSLRGGVSTDTQYF,TGTGCCAGCAGCTTACGCGGGGGGGTTAGCACAGATACGCAGTATTTT
NA,NA,TRBJ2-6,TRBV27,CASSLQGPGANVLTF,TGTGCCAGCAGTTTACAGGGCCCCGGGGCCAACGTCCTGACTTTC
few,NA,TRBJ1-5,TRBV5-1,CASSLQGYSNQPQHF,TGCGCCAGCAGCTTACAGGGATATAGCAATCAGCCCCAGCATTTT
few,TRBD2,TRBJ2-3,TRBV2,CASSGLAGDTDTQYF,TGTGCCAGCAGTGGACTAGCGGGGGACACAGATACGCAGTATTTT
NA,NA,TRBJ1-4,TRBV4-1,CASSRRNRLDEKLFF,TGCGCCAGCAGCCGACGGAACAGGCTGGATGAAAAACTGTTTTTT
NA,TRBD1,TRBJ2-7,TRBV4-1,CASSQEYLRDRKSGEQYF,TGCGCCAGCAGCCAAGAGTATCTCAGGGACAGAAAATCGGGGGAGCAGTACTTC
NA,NA,TRBJ2-3,TRBV18,CASTTTSTDTQYF,TGTGCCAGCACTACGACTAGCACAGATACGCAGTATTTT
NA,TRBD2,TRBJ2-2,TRBV27,CASSGTSGANTGELFF,TGTGCCAGCTCCGGGACTAGCGGGGCGAACACCGGGGAGCTGTTTTTT
few,NA,TRBJ2-2,TRBV11-3,CASSSVGELFF,TGTGCCAGCAGCTCCGTCGGGGAGCTGTTTTTT
NA,NA,TRBJ1-1,TRBV25-1,CASSEYEFSNTEAFF,TGTGCCAGCAGTGAATACGAGTTTTCTAACACTGAAGCTTTCTTT